The 18 T cell receptor beta chains presented below share a single source sample, sequenced in a study of blood T cell repertoires in COVID-19. Only in-frame clones appear in the TCRdb table, and some are missing; sequencing was by immunoSEQ multiplex PCR. The sample holds 200,000 to 250,000 clones; roughly 83% are singletons and the top ten take approximately 1.3%. Sample: PBMCs or T cells enriched from blood (not recorded which). The receptors originated from a woman in her thirties or forties with acute COVID-19.

This chain joins TRBV18 and TRBJ1-5; D is unresolved. The germline V gene encodes CDR1 KGHSH and CDR2 LQKENI. CDR3 length: 16 residues. The ends were cut back, 1 base at V and 2 bases at J, with 12 bases in the middle. CDR3 region: CASSPLPSGGNQPQHF. CDR3 sequence (DNA): TGTGCCAGCTCACCACTGCCCAGCGGGGGCAATCAGCCCCAGCATTTT.

This clone was picked up a small number of times. The genes are TRBV14 and TRBJ2-2; D unresolved. The CDR3 loop spans 16 amino acids. The V gene lost 0 bases and the J gene lost 4 bases, with 12 bases spanning the gap. The V gene's germline CDR1 is SGHDN and CDR2 FVKESK. As DNA, the CDR3 is TGTGCCAGCAGCCAAGAGAATTTTCTACCCACCGGGGAGCTGTTTTTT. Amino acid sequence: CASSQENFLPTGELFF.

The chain carries TRBV5-6 and TRBJ1-1; maybe TRBD1 (5 bases). This CDR3 is 15 amino acids long. Germline V gene data show CDR1 as SGHDT and CDR2 as YYEEEE. V was clipped by 6 bases and J by 1 base, with 16 bases between them. The CDR3 spells CASTPGWGTNTEAFF. The CDR3, as DNA: TGTGCCAGCACCCCGGGTTGGGGCACGAACACTGAAGCTTTCTTT.

This clone showed up just once. This chain uses TRBV19 with TRBJ2-1, with 8 bases that match TRBD2. Germline V gene sequence: CDR1 LNHDA, CDR2 SQIVND (reference sequence). The junction had 7 bases not matched to a gene; V was cut back by 1 base and J by 8 bases. There are 15 residues in the CDR3. CDR3 sequence: CASSIGGGPLYEQFF. As DNA, the CDR3 is TGTGCCAGTAGTATAGGCGGGGGGCCCCTTTATGAGCAGTTCTTC.

This rearrangement joins TRBV6-5 to TRBJ2-3; a weak D match, TRBD2 (5 bases). CDR1 MNHEY and CDR2 SVGAGI come from the germline V gene. There are 15 residues in the CDR3. Deletions cut 3 bases from V and 0 bases from J, with 10 bases between. CDR3 DNA sequence: TGTGCCAGCAGTTATTCTGGGAGTAGCACAGATACGCAGTATTTT. It yields the protein CASSYSGSSTDTQYF.

The V call is TRBV4-1, the J call TRBJ1-1, with TRBD1 identical over 8 bases. Germline V gene lookup returns CDR1 MGHRA and CDR2 YSYEKL. The CDR3 has 18 amino acids. V lost 3 bases, J lost 0 bases, and 12 bases stayed unmatched. The CDR3 here is CASSQTGQGRVMNTEAFF. The CDR3 nucleotides read TGCGCCAGCAGCCAGACTGGACAGGGAAGAGTCATGAACACTGAAGCTTTCTTT.

The chain is built from TRBV4-1 and TRBJ2-1, with a tentative D call TRBD2 (5 bases). Germline V gene lookup returns CDR1 MGHRA and CDR2 YSYEKL. Trimming stripped 1 base from V and 6 bases from J, with 10 bases between. The CDR3 loop spans 14 amino acids. The CDR3 here is CASSQGVEVNEQFF. CDR3 coding DNA: TGCGCCAGCAGCCAAGGAGTGGAGGTCAATGAGCAGTTCTTC.

The V and J genes are TRBV19 and TRBJ1-1, with a weak D call TRBD1 (6 bases). The germline V gene has CDR1 LNHDA and CDR2 SQIVND (reference sequence). The V and J ends lost 5 bases and 8 bases respectively, with 9 bases between them. This CDR3 is built from 11 residues. The CDR3 reads CASSSDREAFF. Here the CDR3 DNA reads TGTGCCAGTAGTTCCGACAGGGAAGCTTTCTTT.

This clone was observed a handful of times. In DNA, the CDR3 is TGTGCCAGCCGCCCGGGACACCACCAAGAGACCCAGTACTTC. Amino acid sequence: CASRPGHHQETQYF. The J gene is TRBJ2-5, the V gene TRBV5-5, with a weak D call TRBD1 (6 bases). With 7 bases removed from V and 0 bases from J, the gap between germline ends came to 13 bases. Germline loops: CDR1 SGHKS, CDR2 YYEKEE (reference sequence). The CDR3 spans 14 residues.

V is TRBV12-5 and J is TRBJ2-1; 16 positions match TRBD2. The CDR3 loop spans 17 amino acids. V lost 3 bases, J lost 8 bases, and 7 bases stayed unmatched. Germline V lookup: CDR1 LGHNT, CDR2 FRNRAP. Written as DNA, the CDR3 is TGTGCTAGTGGTTTAGGGACTAGCGGGAGGGCCGTGGATGAGCAGTTCTTC. Protein product: CASGLGTSGRAVDEQFF. Full variable domain (outside the CDR3, taken from reference TRBV12-5 and TRBJ2-1): DARVTQTPRHKVTEMGQEVTMRCQPILGHNTVFWYRQTMMQGLELLAYFRNRAPLDDSGMPKDRFSAEMPDATLATLKIQPSEPRDSAVYFCASGLGTSGRAVDEQFFGPGTRLTVL.

The chain couples TRBV4-3 to TRBJ2-1; 12 bases are a match to TRBD2. After removal of 0 bases from V and 9 bases from J, the junction contained 3 bases not matched to a gene. The CDR3 covers 15 residues. Germline CDR1 LGHNA, CDR2 YSLEER. CDR3 in amino acids: CASSQEVLAGGEQFF. The CDR3 DNA follows: TGCGCCAGCAGCCAAGAGGTACTAGCGGGGGGTGAGCAGTTCTTC.

This sequence joins TRBV7-9 and TRBJ1-2; D remains ambiguous. Trimming cost V 3 bases and J 8 bases, with 13 bases left between them. Germline V gene sequence: CDR1 SEHNR, CDR2 FQNEAQ (reference sequence). This CDR3 region has 13 residues. CDR3 in DNA: TGTGCCAGCAGCTTCCCTGACACAAGGGGCTACACCTTC. It is translated as CASSFPDTRGYTF.

The CDR3 bases are TGTGCCAGTACTCCCCGGGAAGGGACAGGCGGCTTGCCCCAGCATTTT. Encoded protein: CASTPREGTGGLPQHF. This rearrangement joins TRBV19 to TRBJ1-5, with 8 bases identical to TRBD1. The CDR3 loop spans 16 amino acids. Germline assignment: CDR1 LNHDA and CDR2 SQIVND (reference sequence). After removal of 7 bases from V and 9 bases from J, the junction contained 17 bases not matched to a gene.

This clone was seen a few times. The rearrangement joins TRBV11-3 to TRBJ1-2; 8 bases fit TRBD1. Trimming removed 0 bases from V and 6 bases from J; junction bases left unmatched: 9. Germline CDR1 is SGHNT and CDR2 is YENEEA. This CDR3 spans 16 amino acids. CDR3 sequence (DNA): TGTGCCAGCAGCTTAGAATTTGGGGACAGGCATCATGGCTACACCTTC. Translated, it gives CASSLEFGDRHHGYTF.

The chain has TRBV30 and TRBJ2-3, with a tentative D call TRBD1 (5 bases). The CDR3 sequence is 13 residues long. The V end lost 0 bases, the J end lost 5 bases, and 9 bases lay between the germline ends. Germline V gene sequence: CDR1 GTSNPN, CDR2 SVGIG (reference sequence). CDR3 loop: CAWSVRAGDTQYF. CDR3 DNA sequence: TGTGCCTGGAGTGTCAGGGCAGGAGATACGCAGTATTTT. Supplemented by reference TRBV30 and TRBJ2-3, the full variable domain reads SQTIHQWPATLVQPVGSPLSLECTVEGTSNPNLYWYRQAAGRGLQLLFYSVGIGQISSEVPQNLSASRPQDRQFILSSKKLLLSDSGFYLCAWSVRAGDTQYFGPGTRLTVL.

In its sample, this clone was seen many times. CDR3 region: CASSSPGDMGGYTF. CDR3 DNA sequence: TGTGCCAGCAGTTCACCAGGGGATATGGGTGGCTACACCTTC. The rearrangement uses TRBV28 and TRBJ1-2, with D tentatively TRBD1 (6 bases). The CDR3 is made up of 14 amino acids. Trimming stripped 4 bases from V and 7 bases from J, with 16 bases between. The V gene's germline CDR1 is MDHEN and CDR2 SYDVKM.

V is TRBV10-3 and J is TRBJ2-7, with 10 nucleotides matching TRBD1. The V gene's germline CDR1 is ENHRY and CDR2 SYGVKD. This CDR3 is 15 amino acids long. The junction had 5 bases not matched to a gene; V was cut back by 0 bases and J by 6 bases. For the CDR3, the DNA is TGTGCCATCAGTGAGTCGATGACAGGGGGCTTCGAGCAGTACTTC. Amino acid sequence: CAISESMTGGFEQYF.

This clone was found once. V usage is TRBV3-1 (or the pseudogene TRBV3-2) and J usage is TRBJ2-3; TRBD2 matches 7 bases. J lost 1 base, V lost 3 bases, and 1 base had no gene match. This CDR3 is 14 amino acids long. In germline, CDR1 is LGHDT, CDR2 YNNKEL (reference sequence). The CDR3 protein is CASSQGGGTDTQYF. The CDR3 nucleotides are TGTGCCAGCAGCCAGGGAGGGGGCACAGATACGCAGTATTTT.